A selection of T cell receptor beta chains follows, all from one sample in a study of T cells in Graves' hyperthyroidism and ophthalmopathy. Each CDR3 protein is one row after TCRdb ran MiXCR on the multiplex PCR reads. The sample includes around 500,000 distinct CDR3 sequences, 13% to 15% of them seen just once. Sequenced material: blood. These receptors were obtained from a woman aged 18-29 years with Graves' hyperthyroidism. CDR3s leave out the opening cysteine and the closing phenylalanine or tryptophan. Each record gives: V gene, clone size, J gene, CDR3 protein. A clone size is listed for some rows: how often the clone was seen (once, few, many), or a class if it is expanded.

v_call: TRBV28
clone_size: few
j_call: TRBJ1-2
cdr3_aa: ASSLTGTGGPGYT

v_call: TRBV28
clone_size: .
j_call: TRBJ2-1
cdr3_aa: ASSPRRMSSYNEQF

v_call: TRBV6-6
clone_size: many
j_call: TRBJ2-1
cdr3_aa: ASSYSGQGGYNEQF

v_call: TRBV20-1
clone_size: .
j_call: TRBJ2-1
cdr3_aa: SASDNEQF

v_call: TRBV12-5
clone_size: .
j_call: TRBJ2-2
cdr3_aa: ASGPPWVGGLF

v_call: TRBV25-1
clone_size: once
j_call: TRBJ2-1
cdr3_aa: ASSESRVVLGSPHEQF

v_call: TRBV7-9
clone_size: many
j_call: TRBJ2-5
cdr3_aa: ASTMVSLTQETQY

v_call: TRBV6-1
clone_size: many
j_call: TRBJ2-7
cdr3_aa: ASENSPPSGKGPRYEQY

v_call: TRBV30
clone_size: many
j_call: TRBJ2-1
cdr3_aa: AWRTSGAYNEQF

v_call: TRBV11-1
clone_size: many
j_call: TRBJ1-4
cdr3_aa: ASTPGVGTPHSEKLF